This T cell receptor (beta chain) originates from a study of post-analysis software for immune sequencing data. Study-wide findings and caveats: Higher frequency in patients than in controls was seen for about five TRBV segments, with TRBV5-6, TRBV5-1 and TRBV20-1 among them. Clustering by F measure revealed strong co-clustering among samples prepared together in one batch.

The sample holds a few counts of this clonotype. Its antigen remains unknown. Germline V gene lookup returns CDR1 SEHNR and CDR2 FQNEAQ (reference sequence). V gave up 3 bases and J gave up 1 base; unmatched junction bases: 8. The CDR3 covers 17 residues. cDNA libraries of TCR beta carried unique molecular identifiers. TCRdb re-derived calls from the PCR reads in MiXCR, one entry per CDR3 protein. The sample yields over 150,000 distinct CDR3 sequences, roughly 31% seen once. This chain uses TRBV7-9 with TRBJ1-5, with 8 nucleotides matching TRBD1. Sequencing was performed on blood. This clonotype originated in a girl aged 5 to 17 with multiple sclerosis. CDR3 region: CASSFYKGQVSNQPQHF. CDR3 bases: TGTGCCAGCAGCTTCTATAAGGGACAGGTCAGCAATCAGCCCCAGCATTTT.